Below are 28 T cell receptor beta chains sequenced from a single sample in a study of T cells in women clearing cervical HPV infection. Produced via immunoSEQ multiplex PCR; TCRdb's table is partial and in-frame only. Across some 50,000 clones, the top ten clones capture approximately 0.98% of the sample. The sample was blood buffy coat. The receptors were sampled from a woman aged 18-70 years with a cervical HPV16 infection that either progressed to CIN3+ or cleared (not recorded which).

CDR3 bases read: TGTGCCAGCTCACCACTGGACAATCTCAATGAC. It codes for CASSPLDNLND. The CDR3, in full, reads CASSPLDNLNDYTF. The chain joins TRBV18 to TRBJ1-2; D possibly corresponds to TRBD1 (5 bases). The CDR3 is cut off 3 residues early in the read; its end comes from the germline J gene. The CDR3 contains 14 residues. Germline CDR1 reads KGHSH; CDR2 reads LQKENI.

With respect to this clone: The read ends 3 residues early relative to the CDR3; the germline J gene fills the gap. The same CDR3 also results from other DNA sequences found in this sample. This chain joins TRBV29-1 and TRBJ2-7; a weak D match, TRBD2 (5 bases). Germline-derived CDR1 and CDR2 are SQVTM and ANQGSEA. The CDR3 extends over 12 amino acids. The V gene lost 5 bases and the J gene lost 2 bases, with 10 bases spanning the gap. CDR3 DNA, as far as it was read: TGCAGCGTTCGGACTGGACCCTACGAG. Its protein product is CSVRTGPYE. The whole CDR3 region reads CSVRTGPYEQYF.

About this clone: From the germline J gene comes the end of the CDR3, since the read stops 3 residues before it. The V call is TRBV19, the J call TRBJ2-1; 9 positions agree with TRBD1. Germline V gene sequence: CDR1 LNHDA, CDR2 SQIVND (reference sequence). V lost 7 bases, J lost 5 bases, and 9 bases stayed unmatched. The CDR3 has 15 amino acids. CDR3 DNA (partial): TGTGCCAGTACGCGAGGACAGGGGAGACACAATGAG. This codes for CASTRGQGRHNE. The full CDR3 is CASTRGQGRHNEQFF.

Worth noting for this clone: The read halts 3 residues ahead of the CDR3 end, with the missing end drawn from the germline J gene. This chain uses TRBV5-4 with TRBJ1-1; D is uncertain. Trimming took 3 bases from V and 2 from J, leaving 8 bases between them. Germline loops: CDR1 SGHNT, CDR2 YYREEE (reference sequence). The CDR3 is made up of 13 amino acids. CDR3 DNA, as far as it was read: TGTGCCAGCAGCTCGGCGGGAAACACTGAA. Its protein is CASSSAGNTE. The CDR3 in full is CASSSAGNTEAFF.

A note on this clone: The sequence runs out 3 residues before the end of the CDR3; the remainder is reconstructed from the germline J gene. This chain uses TRBV6-1 with TRBJ2-5, with a tentative D call TRBD1 (5 bases). Trimming removed 2 bases at V and 4 bases at J, with 5 bases between. In germline, CDR1 is MNHNS, CDR2 SASEGT. The CDR3 totals 12 residues. The CDR3: CASSERGETQYF. CDR3 DNA (partial): TGTGCCAGCAGTGAAAGGGGAGAGACC.

Regarding this clone: The read comes to an end 3 residues before the CDR3 does, leaving the germline J gene to fill in the end. This sequence joins TRBV20-1 and TRBJ1-4; D may be TRBD1 (5 bases). The CDR3 runs 14 residues. The germline V gene has CDR1 DFQATT and CDR2 SNEGSKA (reference sequence). Trimming left V 6 bases short and J 7 bases short, with 18 bases between. The covered CDR3 bases are TGCAGTGCGCGACCCTCGACAGCTCTTGAAAAA. Amino acid sequence: CSARPSTALEK. The CDR3 as a whole reads CSARPSTALEKLFF.

A remark on this clone: The DNA ends 3 residues before the CDR3 does, and the rest of the CDR3 is filled in from the germline J gene. J is TRBJ2-7 and V is TRBV4-2, with D tentatively TRBD2 (7 bases). V was cut by 0 bases and J by 2 bases, with 14 bases left in between. Germline CDR1 and CDR2: LGHNA and YNFKEQ. The CDR3 runs to 16 residues. CDR3 DNA (partial): TGTGCCAGCAGCCAAGATCTAACGGGGGGCACCTACGAG. Its protein is CASSQDLTGGTYE. The whole CDR3 region reads CASSQDLTGGTYEQYF.

The covered CDR3 bases are TGTGCCAGCAGCCACAGGGAAGGAGATAATTCACCG. Amino acids: CASSHREGDNSP. The entire CDR3 reads CASSHREGDNSPLFF. V and J are TRBV7-6 and TRBJ2-2, with D perhaps matching TRBD1 (6 bases). The sequence runs out 3 residues before the end of the CDR3; the remainder is reconstructed from the germline J gene. This CDR3 has 15 residues. Germline V gene data show CDR1 as SGHVS and CDR2 as FNYEAQ.

A word on this clone: Read data end 3 residues before the CDR3 end; the end is taken from the germline J gene. The chain couples TRBV30 to TRBJ1-5; a possible D gene is TRBD1 (6 bases). Trimming took 0 bases from V and 7 from J, leaving 16 bases between them. CDR3 size: 15 residues. CDR1 and CDR2 (germline): GTSNPN, SVGIG (reference sequence). The CDR3 protein is CAWSVPSAGTQPQHF. CDR3 bases read: TGTGCCTGGAGTGTACCTTCCGCAGGGACACAGCCC.

Worth noting for this clone: From the germline J gene comes the end of the CDR3, since the read stops 3 residues before it. V gene TRBV5-4 combines with J gene TRBJ1-2, with D possibly matching TRBD1 (5 bases). This CDR3 spans 13 amino acids. Trimming shortened V by 1 base and J by 4 bases, and 8 bases separated the two germline ends. CDR1 SGHNT and CDR2 YYREEE come from the germline V gene (reference sequence). The CDR3 is CASSLRGGYGYTF. The sequenced CDR3 bases are TGTGCCAGCAGCTTGCGCGGGGGCTATGGC.

Notes on this clone: The read terminates 3 residues ahead of where the CDR3 ends, so the germline J gene completes it. This chain joins TRBV5-5 and TRBJ2-7, with TRBD1 identical over 11 bases. Per the germline V gene, CDR1 is SGHKS and CDR2 is YYEKEE (reference sequence). Unmatched junction bases numbered 7, after V lost 3 bases and J lost 5 bases. The CDR3 is 15 residues long. The CDR3 bases that were read are TGTGCCAGCAGCTCACTGGGACAGGGGGGTAACGAG. Translation gives CASSSLGQGGNE. The complete CDR3 reads CASSSLGQGGNEQYF.

Regarding this clone: With the read ending 3 residues before the CDR3 end, the germline J gene is used to fill in that end. V and J are TRBV6-1 and TRBJ2-5, with TRBD1 matching 8 bases. The CDR3 is 15 residues long. V dropped 0 bases and J dropped 4; count of bases not matched to a gene: 4. Per germline, CDR1 MNHNS and CDR2 SASEGT. The CDR3 bases that were read are TGTGCCAGCAGTGAAGCGATCCAGGGGGCAGAGACC. It codes for CASSEAIQGAET. The entire CDR3 reads CASSEAIQGAETQYF.

About this clone: The CDR3 extends 3 residues past the end of the read, so its final part is completed from the germline J gene. This chain links TRBV6-1 with TRBJ1-4, with 7 bases matching TRBD1. V lost 3 bases to trimming and J lost 7 bases; unmatched junction nucleotides: 8. Looked up from germline, CDR1 is MNHNS and CDR2 is SASEGT. This CDR3 contains 15 residues. CDR3 region: CASSDHDRASEKLFF. CDR3 DNA, as far as it was read: TGTGCCAGCAGTGACCACGACAGGGCAAGTGAAAAA.

The CDR3 sequence is CSATGVRETQYF. The part of the CDR3 DNA that was read is TGCAGTGCTACGGGGGTAAGGGAGACG. V gene TRBV20-1 combines with J gene TRBJ2-3; a weak D match, TRBD2 (6 bases). Read sequence stops 3 residues before the CDR3 end, and the germline J gene provides the missing end. This CDR3 spans 12 amino acids. Germline assignment: CDR1 DFQATT and CDR2 SNEGSKA (reference sequence).

In regard to this clone: The read falls 3 residues short of the CDR3 end, and the missing part is taken from the germline J gene. This rearrangement joins TRBV4-1 to TRBJ2-3, with TRBD2 as a possible D gene (5 bases). CDR3 length equals 16 residues. CDR1 is MGHRA and CDR2 is YSYEKL in the germline V gene. Trimming removed 5 bases from V and 0 bases from J, with 15 bases in between. The CDR3 bases that were read are TGCGCCAGCAGCTACGGGGAATCCCTCAGCACAGATACG. It yields the protein CASSYGESLSTDT. The complete CDR3 reads CASSYGESLSTDTQYF.

As to this clone: The read finishes 3 residues shy of the CDR3 end, and the germline J gene is used to complete it. The chain carries TRBV29-1 and TRBJ2-3; 7 nucleotides match TRBD1. In germline, CDR1 is SQVTM, CDR2 ANQGSEA. The CDR3 is made up of 13 amino acids. CDR3 amino acids: CSVVRQGEQPQYF. The sequenced CDR3 bases are TGCAGCGTTGTTCGGCAGGGGGAACAGCCG.

In the case of this clone: The read ends 3 residues before the CDR3 terminus; that terminus is restored from the germline J gene. V and J are TRBV18 and TRBJ2-2; D gene unclear. From germline, CDR1 is KGHSH and CDR2 LQKENI. The CDR3 extends over 12 amino acids. The CDR3 spells CASSPGNSPLFF. CDR3 DNA (partial): TGTGCCAGCTCCCCCGGTAATTCACCG. Full variable domain (outside the CDR3, taken from reference TRBV18 and TRBJ2-2): NAGVMQNPRHLVRRRGQEARLRCSPMKGHSHVYWYRQLPEEGLKFMVYLQKENIIDESGMPKERFSAEFPKEGPSILRIQQVVRGDSAAYFCASSPGNSPLFFGEGSRLTVL.

As for this clone: The read finishes 3 residues shy of the CDR3 end, and the germline J gene is used to complete it. The rearrangement links TRBV3-1 (or the pseudogene TRBV3-2) to TRBJ2-3, with D unclear. CDR3 length: 13 amino acids. Germline values: CDR1 LGHDT, CDR2 YNNKEL (reference sequence). With 4 bases removed from V and 1 base from J, the gap between germline ends came to 6 bases. This CDR3 reads CASSPGGTDTQYF. The sequenced part of the CDR3 DNA is TGTGCCAGCAGCCCGGGTGGCACAGATACG.

About this clone itself: Coverage ceases 3 residues before the CDR3 finishes, and the germline J gene fills in the end. The rearrangement uses TRBV19 and TRBJ1-6, with TRBD1 matching over 9 bases. This CDR3 is built from 14 residues. Germline V gene lookup returns CDR1 LNHDA and CDR2 SQIVND (reference sequence). Losses at the gene ends were 6 bases for V and 7 bases for J; bases not matched to a gene: 4. CDR3 protein: CASRVGQGNSPLHF. The part of the CDR3 DNA that was read is TGTGCCAGTAGGGTGGGACAGGGCAATTCACCC.

Worth noting for this clone: Read coverage stops 3 residues before the CDR3 terminus; the germline J gene supplies the remainder. The chain links TRBV18 to TRBJ1-2; D is ambiguous. Germline V gives CDR1 KGHSH, CDR2 LQKENI. The CDR3 is 11 residues long. CDR3 sequence: CASSHTDTYTF. The CDR3 bases that were read are TGTGCCAGCTCACATACAGATACC.

Comments on this clone: The read ends 3 residues shy of where the CDR3 ends; the end is completed using the germline J gene. The rearrangement joins TRBV2 to TRBJ1-6; TRBD1 might be the D (6 bases). The V end was cut by 7 bases, the J end by 9 bases, with 19 bases between. The V gene's germline CDR1 is SNHLY and CDR2 FYNNEI. CDR3 length: 15 residues. CDR3 residues: CASTGRQGLGSPLHF. CDR3 DNA (partial): TGTGCCAGCACCGGTCGCCAGGGGTTGGGTTCACCC.

For this clone: The read stops 3 residues short of the end of the CDR3; the missing end is completed from the germline J gene. The chain recombines TRBV20-1 with TRBJ2-5, with TRBD2 as a possible D gene (6 bases). Germline-derived CDR1 and CDR2 are DFQATT and SNEGSKA (reference sequence). The CDR3 is made up of 12 amino acids. Trimming stripped 4 bases from V and 5 bases from J, with 11 bases between. The CDR3 loop is CSATGVRETQYF. The CDR3 DNA, read in part, is TGCAGTGCTACGGGGGTAAGGGAGACC.

To note about this clone: The missing CDR3 end, 3 residues past where the read stops, is filled in from the germline J gene. The chain couples TRBV18 to TRBJ2-7; 7 nucleotides agree with TRBD1. Germline-derived CDR1 and CDR2 are KGHSH and LQKENI. Trimming cost V 8 bases and J 1 base; bases outside gene matches: 5. The CDR3 is 13 amino acids. The CDR3 here is CASQMDRSYEQYF. The DNA read from the CDR3 is TGTGCCAGCCAAATGGACAGGTCCTACGAG.

About this clone itself: The CDR3 end falls 3 residues outside the read, so it is completed with the germline J gene. The J gene is TRBJ2-1, the V gene TRBV12-3 or TRBV12-4; D gene ambiguous. The CDR3 loop spans 13 amino acids. The ends were cut back, 3 bases at V and 7 bases at J, with 10 bases in the middle. CDR3 DNA (partial): TGTGCCAGCAGTTTTATCCCTCCGAATGAG. Translating it yields CASSFIPPNE. The CDR3 reads in full as CASSFIPPNEQFF.

Concerning this clone: Read data end 3 residues before the CDR3 end; the end is taken from the germline J gene. V gene TRBV18 combines with J gene TRBJ1-5; TRBD1 matches 8 bases. CDR3 length: 14 amino acids. The ends lost 3 bases at V and 4 bases at J; junction bases unmatched: 2. CDR1 is KGHSH and CDR2 is LQKENI in the germline V gene. This CDR3 is CASSPGQENQPQHF. CDR3 bases read: TGTGCCAGCTCACCGGGACAGGAGAATCAGCCC. The complete variable domain, with remaining parts taken from reference TRBV18 and TRBJ1-5, reads NAGVMQNPRHLVRRRGQEARLRCSPMKGHSHVYWYRQLPEEGLKFMVYLQKENIIDESGMPKERFSAEFPKEGPSILRIQQVVRGDSAAYFCASSPGQENQPQHFGDGTRLSIL.

Regarding this clone: With the read ending 3 residues before the CDR3 end, the germline J gene is used to fill in that end. V is TRBV7-9 and J is TRBJ2-3; TRBD1 agrees at 10 bases. The germline CDR1 and CDR2 sequences are SEHNR and FQNEAQ (reference sequence). This CDR3 region has 15 residues. The CDR3 DNA, read in part, is TGTGCCAGCAGCCCCGGACAGGGGGTCAATCAGCCG. Amino acids: CASSPGQGVNQP. The whole CDR3 reads CASSPGQGVNQPQYF.

As regards this clone: The sequence runs out 3 residues before the end of the CDR3; the remainder is reconstructed from the germline J gene. The V and J genes are TRBV20-1 and TRBJ2-3; TRBD1 matches 11 bases. The junction had 9 bases not matched to a gene; V was cut back by 6 bases and J by 7 bases. From germline, CDR1 is DFQATT and CDR2 SNEGSKA (reference sequence). The CDR3 extends over 14 amino acids. The DNA read from the CDR3 is TGCAGTGCCCTCCAAGGGACAGGGGGAAATACG. This translates into CSALQGTGGNT. From start to end, the CDR3 is CSALQGTGGNTQYF.

Turning to this clone: The DNA ends 3 residues before the CDR3 does, and the rest of the CDR3 is filled in from the germline J gene. This chain joins TRBV7-9 and TRBJ2-2, with 11 bases lining up with TRBD1. The germline CDR1 and CDR2 sequences are SEHNR and FQNEAQ (reference sequence). This CDR3 comprises 15 residues. V gave up 3 bases and J gave up 3 bases; unmatched junction bases: 0. The CDR3 bases that were read are TGTGCCAGCAGCTTGGGACAGGGGGACACCGGGGAG. Its translation is CASSLGQGDTGE. In full, the CDR3 is CASSLGQGDTGELFF.